This TCR beta chain was obtained from a study of shared clonotypes between healthy human individuals. CDR3 size: 13 residues. Trimming removed 1 base from V and 13 bases from J; junction bases left unmatched: 8. Per germline, CDR1 SGHNT and CDR2 YYREEE (reference sequence). Using immunoSEQ multiplex PCR, the repertoire was profiled, and TCRdb retains in-frame clones only, with some absent. The sample lists more than 1,200,000 clones; 98% were seen once. This sequence was found in a man under 40 in good health. The specimen was naive CD4+ T cells sorted from blood. The subset denotes: CD45RA+ positively selected. The V and J genes are TRBV5-4 and TRBJ2-1, with TRBD2 identical over 7 bases. The CDR3 DNA follows: TGTGCCAGCAGCTTGTTCGCGGGAGAGTCCCAGTTCTTC. Amino acid sequence: CASSLFAGESQFF.